The clone carrying this T cell receptor beta chain was picked up many times. The source of the sample is a study of neurological immune-mediated disorders. TCRdb reanalysed the 5' RACE reads using MiXCR and keeps one entry per CDR3 protein. The top ten hold 1% to 1.5% of the sample, which has approximately 130,000 distinct CDR3 sequences, about 3.4% seen once. V was cut by 6 bases and J by 0 bases, with 11 bases left in between. In germline, CDR1 is DFQATT, CDR2 SNEGSKA (reference sequence). The CDR3 loop spans 13 amino acids. J is TRBJ1-1 and V is TRBV20-1, with D possibly being TRBD1 (6 bases). The receptor was isolated from a woman younger than 45 with multiple sclerosis. Sequencing was carried out using PBMCs. CDR3 protein: CSAGRGLNTEAFF. CDR3 nucleotides: TGCAGTGCCGGCAGGGGTTTGAACACTGAAGCTTTCTTT.